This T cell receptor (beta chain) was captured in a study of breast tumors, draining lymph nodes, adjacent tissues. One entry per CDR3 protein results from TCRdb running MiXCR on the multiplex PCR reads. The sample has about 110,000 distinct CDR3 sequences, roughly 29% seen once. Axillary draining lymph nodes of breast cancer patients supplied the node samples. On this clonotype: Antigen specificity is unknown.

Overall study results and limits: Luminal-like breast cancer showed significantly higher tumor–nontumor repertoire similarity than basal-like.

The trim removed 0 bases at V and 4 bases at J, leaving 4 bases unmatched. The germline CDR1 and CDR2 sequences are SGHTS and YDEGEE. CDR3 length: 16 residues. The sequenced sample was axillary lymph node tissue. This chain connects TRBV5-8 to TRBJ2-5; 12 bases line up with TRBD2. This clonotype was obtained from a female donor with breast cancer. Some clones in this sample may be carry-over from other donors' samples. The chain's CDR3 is CASSLGLAGDLETQYF. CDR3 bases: TGTGCCAGCAGCTTGGGACTAGCGGGAGATCTAGAGACCCAGTACTTC.